Listed here is a single T cell receptor (beta chain). In the library, each TCR cDNA molecule bore its own unique molecular identifier. TCRdb ran MiXCR on the 5' RACE reads and lists one entry per CDR3 protein. Among tens of thousands of distinct CDR3 sequences, 4.5% to 7.5% were seen once, and the ten largest hold roughly a fifth. Documented time point: blood at routine non-recurrence follow-up after resection. Sequencing covered unsorted whole RNA taken from tumor, nontumor lung or frozen PBMC. V was shortened by 6 bases and J by 8 bases, with 28 bases between the two germline ends. Germline CDR1 MNHEY, CDR2 SVGEGT. This CDR3 comprises 17 residues. The data were taken from a study of spatial heterogeneity in lung cancer.

Sequenced here: PBMCs, sampled at follow-up. The chain combines TRBV6-2 or TRBV6-3 with TRBJ1-2; TRBD1 is a possible D gene (5 bases). This TCR was recovered from a male donor with early-stage non-small cell lung cancer. Here the CDR3 reads CASRGNLGPRSSEGYTF. Here the CDR3 DNA reads TGTGCCAGCAGAGGAAACTTGGGGCCTCGGAGTTCGGAAGGCTACACCTTC.